This is a list of T cell receptor beta chains from one sample in a study of cytomegalovirus exposure and HLA in healthy donors. TCRdb's table, derived via immunoSEQ multiplex PCR, lists solely in-frame clones and lacks some. This sample's table has some 82,000 clones. The specimen sequenced was PBMCs. All receptors derive from a woman in her twenties or thirties in good health and CMV-seronegative. CDR3s include the opening cysteine and the closing phenylalanine or tryptophan. D genes are given only for firm matches.

TRBV11-2	TRBJ2-1	TRBD2	CASSLEGASGAHEQFF	TGTGCCAGCAGCTTAGAGGGCGCTAGCGGGGCCCATGAGCAGTTCTTC
TRBV10-2	TRBJ1-1	NA	CASTGQLKNTEAFF	TGCGCCAGCACCGGTCAATTGAAGAACACTGAAGCTTTCTTT
TRBV27	TRBJ2-1	NA	CASSTFSYNEQFF	TGTGCCAGCAGTACTTTCTCCTACAATGAGCAGTTCTTC
TRBV9	TRBJ1-2	TRBD1	CASGGGQGSNYGYTF	TGTGCCAGCGGAGGGGGACAGGGGAGTAACTATGGCTACACCTTC
TRBV11-2	TRBJ2-7	TRBD2	CASSFLAGGEYEQYF	TGTGCCAGCAGCTTTTTAGCGGGAGGGGAATACGAGCAGTACTTC
TRBV12-1	TRBJ2-5	NA	CASSFALAKGETQYF	TGTGCCAGCAGCTTTGCACTAGCAAAGGGAGAGACCCAGTACTTC
TRBV6-5	TRBJ2-3	NA	CASSYGRGSTDTQYF	TGTGCCAGCAGTTACGGCCGGGGGAGCACAGATACGCAGTATTTT
TRBV2	TRBJ2-1	NA	CASTEQGNEQFF	TGTGCCAGCACTGAACAGGGAAATGAGCAGTTCTTC
TRBV11-2	TRBJ2-3	TRBD1	CASSSHRGPGDTQYF	TGTGCCAGCAGCTCGCACAGGGGCCCCGGGGATACGCAGTATTTT
TRBV12-5	TRBJ2-2	NA	CASGDSFTGELFF	TGTGCTAGTGGCGACAGTTTCACCGGGGAGCTGTTTTTT
TRBV2	TRBJ2-2	TRBD1	CASSPRTGAVEELFF	TGTGCCAGCAGCCCCCGGACAGGGGCAGTGGAGGAGCTGTTTTTT
TRBV4-1	TRBJ1-1	NA	CASSQLSGPNTEDFF	TGCGCCAGCAGCCAATTGTCAGGGCCTAACACTGAAGATTTCTTT
TRBV2	TRBJ2-3	NA	CASSEWALLDTQYF	TGTGCCAGCAGTGAATGGGCATTACTGGATACGCAGTATTTT
TRBV30	TRBJ2-6	NA	CAWSRAKSGANVLTF	TGTGCCTGGAGTCGAGCGAAATCTGGGGCCAACGTCCTGACTTTC
TRBV6-5	TRBJ2-7	TRBD2	CASSYRGLAPYEQYF	TGTGCCAGCAGTTACCGCGGACTAGCGCCCTACGAGCAGTACTTC
TRBV2	TRBJ2-7	TRBD1	CASSEGRTGVYEQYF	TGTGCCAGCAGTGAAGGCAGGACAGGAGTCTACGAGCAGTACTTC
TRBV9	TRBJ2-1	TRBD2	CASSISGTSAYNEQFF	TGTGCCAGCAGCATCTCCGGGACTAGCGCGTACAATGAGCAGTTCTTC
TRBV5-1	TRBJ2-1	TRBD1	CASSLTTGVSAYNEQFF	TGCGCCAGCAGCTTAACGACAGGGGTTAGCGCCTACAATGAGCAGTTCTTC
TRBV28	TRBJ2-7	TRBD2	CASSSRLAGGVEEQYF	TGTGCCAGCAGTTCCCGACTAGCGGGGGGTGTGGAGGAGCAGTACTTC
TRBV27	TRBJ2-7	TRBD2	CASSPKREGRREQYF	TGTGCCAGCAGCCCCAAGCGGGAGGGCAGACGCGAGCAGTACTTC
TRBV18	TRBJ2-7	NA	CASSPQGLSYEQYF	TGTGCCAGCTCACCACAGGGGTTATCCTACGAGCAGTACTTC
TRBV7-6	TRBJ2-6	TRBD1	CASSLGTGGTDSGANVLTF	TGTGCCAGCAGCTTGGGGACAGGGGGGACGGACTCTGGGGCCAACGTCCTGACTTTC
TRBV5-1	TRBJ2-3	TRBD2	CASSSGLAGDTDTQYF	TGCGCCAGCAGCTCCGGACTAGCGGGGGACACAGATACGCAGTATTTT
TRBV5-4	TRBJ1-2	TRBD1	CASSQDREYGYTF	TGTGCCAGCAGCCAGGACAGGGAATATGGCTACACCTTC
TRBV29-1	TRBJ2-3	TRBD2	CSAAPLAGGAHSTDTQYF	TGCAGCGCAGCCCCTCTAGCGGGAGGAGCCCATAGCACAGATACGCAGTATTTT
TRBV15	TRBJ2-1	TRBD2	CATSREGGGTYNEQFF	TGTGCCACCAGCAGAGAAGGCGGGGGGACCTACAATGAGCAGTTCTTC
TRBV7-9	TRBJ1-1	NA	CASQDSMRTEAFF	TGTGCCAGCCAGGACAGTATGAGGACTGAAGCTTTCTTT
TRBV5-6	TRBJ2-1	NA	CASSPGLFANEQFF	TGTGCCAGCAGCCCCGGACTATTCGCCAATGAGCAGTTCTTC
TRBV19	TRBJ2-1	TRBD2	CASRDETSGNEQFF	TGTGCCAGCCGAGACGAGACTAGCGGCAATGAGCAGTTCTTC
TRBV10-3	TRBJ1-5	NA	CAISESGGIGNQPQHF	TGTGCCATCAGTGAGTCTGGCGGGATTGGAAATCAGCCCCAGCATTTT
TRBV30	TRBJ2-1	NA	CAWSPGGGGGKGNEQFF	TGTGCCTGGAGTCCTGGCGGAGGGGGAGGGAAGGGCAATGAGCAGTTCTTC
TRBV11-2	TRBJ2-7	TRBD1	CASSSGTGLYEQYF	TGTGCCAGCAGCTCCGGGACAGGGCTCTACGAGCAGTACTTC
TRBV6-6	TRBJ1-2	NA	CASRSSWETNYGYTF	TGTGCCAGCAGATCGTCTTGGGAGACCAACTATGGCTACACCTTC
TRBV5-1	TRBJ2-3	TRBD2	CASSPGAGAFTDTQYF	TGCGCCAGCAGCCCGGGAGCGGGAGCATTCACAGATACGCAGTATTTT
TRBV6-6	TRBJ2-3	NA	CASRGPSVRDTQYF	TGTGCCAGCAGGGGCCCTAGCGTTCGGGATACGCAGTATTTT
TRBV5-6	TRBJ1-3	NA	CASSWALGQSGNTIYF	TGTGCCAGCAGCTGGGCGTTAGGACAGTCTGGAAACACCATATATTTT
TRBV5-1	TRBJ2-3	NA	CASSLVGGPDTQYF	TGCGCCAGCAGCTTGGTCGGGGGTCCAGATACGCAGTATTTT
TRBV29-1	TRBJ2-1	NA	CSVEGRSLEFF	TGCAGCGTTGAGGGGAGAAGTTTAGAGTTCTTC
TRBV6-6	TRBJ1-2	TRBD1	CASSYPGGGTYGYTF	TGTGCCAGCAGTTACCCCGGAGGGGGCACTTATGGCTACACCTTC
TRBV19	TRBJ1-4	NA	CASSGKQGITEKLFF	TGTGCCAGTAGTGGTAAGCAGGGGATAACTGAAAAACTGTTTTTT
TRBV27	TRBJ2-7	TRBD2	CASSLSKSISGNTYEQYF	TGTGCCAGCAGTTTATCGAAAAGTATTAGCGGGAACACCTACGAGCAGTACTTC
TRBV19	TRBJ2-1	NA	CASSIGRSSSYNEQFF	TGTGCCAGTAGTATAGGGCGGTCCAGCTCCTACAATGAGCAGTTCTTC
TRBV2	TRBJ2-2	NA	CASSLRNTGELFF	TGTGCCAGCAGCCTAAGGAACACCGGGGAGCTGTTTTTT
TRBV5-1	TRBJ1-1	NA	CASSPGSRNTEAFF	TGCGCCAGCAGCCCGGGAAGCCGGAACACTGAAGCTTTCTTT
TRBV5-1	TRBJ1-1	TRBD1	CASSLGQGTNLNTEAFF	TGCGCCAGCAGTCTGGGACAGGGGACAAACTTGAACACTGAAGCTTTCTTT
TRBV6-6	TRBJ1-1	NA	CASHGGTNTEAFF	TGTGCCAGCCACGGCGGCACGAACACTGAAGCTTTCTTT
TRBV9	TRBJ1-5	TRBD1	CASSVGQGAEEPQHF	TGTGCCAGCAGCGTAGGGCAGGGGGCGGAGGAGCCCCAGCATTTT
TRBV5-1	TRBJ1-6	TRBD1	CASSAGTGYNSPLHF	TGCGCCAGCAGCGCTGGGACAGGCTATAATTCACCCCTCCACTTT
TRBV19	TRBJ1-5	NA	CASSTFEGSNQPQHF	TGTGCCAGTAGTACTTTCGAGGGCAGCAATCAGCCCCAGCATTTT
TRBV10-3	TRBJ1-2	NA	CAISEAVAYGYTF	TGTGCCATCAGTGAAGCCGTCGCCTATGGCTACACCTTC
TRBV5-1	TRBJ2-3	NA	CASSLAAGSTDTQYF	TGCGCCAGCAGCTTGGCCGCGGGAAGCACAGATACGCAGTATTTT
TRBV7-9	TRBJ2-3	NA	CASSFGLTDTQYF	TGTGCCAGCAGCTTCGGACTCACAGATACGCAGTATTTT
TRBV30	TRBJ2-7	NA	CAWREDYEQYF	TGTGCCTGGAGAGAGGATTACGAGCAGTACTTC
TRBV7-9	TRBJ2-3	NA	CASSFLPGASPDTQYF	TGTGCCAGCAGCTTTTTACCGGGTGCTAGCCCAGATACGCAGTATTTT
TRBV9	TRBJ1-2	TRBD1	CASSGTGGGYGYGYTF	TGTGCCAGCAGCGGTACAGGGGGGGGATATGGCTATGGCTACACCTTC